The 16 T cell receptor beta chains below come from one sample, sequenced in a study of blood T cell repertoires in COVID-19. Assay: immunoSEQ multiplex PCR; the TCRdb copy retains only in-frame clones and omits some. This sample has about 190,000 clones, with 85% to 90% found just once. Material: PBMCs or T cells enriched from blood (not recorded which). These receptors were taken from a woman aged 40-49 years in a cohort exposed to, infected with or recovered from COVID-19 (not recorded which).

CDR3 sequence: CASSERLVSTDTQYF. The CDR3 nucleotides read TGTGCCAGCAGTGAAAGGCTAGTTAGCACAGATACGCAGTATTTT. The rearrangement joins TRBV25-1 to TRBJ2-3; D not certain. The CDR3 is 15 residues long. Between the trimmed V and J ends, which lost 2 bases and 0 bases, there was a span of 9 bases. Germline CDR1 is MGHDK and CDR2 is SYGVNS.

V and J are TRBV11-2 and TRBJ1-1; 10 nucleotides line up with TRBD1. The junction had 5 bases not matched to a gene; V was cut back by 1 base and J by 3 bases. In germline, CDR1 is SGHAT, CDR2 FQNNGV. This CDR3 contains 16 residues. The CDR3 DNA reads as TGTGCCAGCAGCTTAGGGGGGGACAGGGGCTACACTGAAGCTTTCTTT. Translating gives CASSLGGDRGYTEAFF. Together with reference TRBV11-2 and TRBJ1-1, the CDR3 gives the full variable domain: EAGVAQSPRYKIIEKRQSVAFWCNPISGHATLYWYQQILGQGPKLLIQFQNNGVVDDSQLPKDRFSAERLKGVDSTLKIQPAKLEDSAVYLCASSLGGDRGYTEAFFGQGTRLTVV.

The V and J genes are TRBV4-3 and TRBJ1-4; 12 positions agree with TRBD1. Germline V gives CDR1 LGHNA, CDR2 YSLEER. The CDR3 covers 17 residues. With V trimmed by 1 base and J by 3 bases, 3 bases remained unmatched. DNA for the CDR3: TGCGCCAGCAGCCAAGGGGACAGGGGGCTTGCTAATGAAAAACTGTTTTTT. Its protein product is CASSQGDRGLANEKLFF.

This rearrangement joins TRBV27 to TRBJ2-7; 9 nucleotides match TRBD2. The germline V gene has CDR1 MNHEY and CDR2 SMNVEV (reference sequence). Trimming took 8 bases from V and 2 from J; bases not matched to a gene: 13. This CDR3 spans 16 amino acids. In DNA, the CDR3 is TGTGCCAGCCGTCTGAGCCTAGCGGGGTCAGCCTACGAGCAGTACTTC. It specifies CASRLSLAGSAYEQYF.

This clone appeared once. The chain links TRBV3-1 (or the pseudogene TRBV3-2) to TRBJ1-4; unclear D gene. The germline V gene has CDR1 LGHDT and CDR2 YNNKEL (reference sequence). This CDR3 spans 15 amino acids. Trimming removed 1 base at V and 0 bases at J, with 6 bases between. The CDR3 region is CASSQVGATNEKLFF. CDR3 DNA sequence: TGTGCCAGCAGCCAAGTCGGAGCAACTAATGAAAAACTGTTTTTT.

CDR3 in amino acids: CASSQEGASGGTNEKLFF. DNA for the CDR3: TGCGCCAGCAGCCAAGAAGGGGCCTCAGGGGGGACCAATGAAAAACTGTTTTTT. The chain combines TRBV4-1 with TRBJ1-4, with TRBD1 identical over 7 bases. The CDR3 has 18 residues. V was pared by 0 bases and J by 5 bases, with 12 bases of the junction left unmatched. Germline CDR1 is MGHRA and CDR2 is YSYEKL.

As to this clone: This specimen includes other DNA sequences encoding the same CDR3. The CDR3 nucleotides read TGTGCCAGCAGCTTAGCGCCTAGCGGGAGCTACGAGCAGTACTTC. Its translation: CASSLAPSGSYEQYF. V is TRBV7-2 and J is TRBJ2-7; TRBD2 aligns across 10 bases. V was clipped by 0 bases and J by 3 bases; unmatched bases: 2. The germline gives CDR1 SGHTA, CDR2 FQGNSA. CDR3 length: 15 amino acids.

The rearrangement joins TRBV7-2 to TRBJ2-3; 7 nucleotides align to TRBD2. V gave up 5 bases and J gave up 1 base; unmatched junction bases: 6. There are 15 residues in the CDR3. Germline assignment: CDR1 SGHTA and CDR2 FQGNSA. As DNA, the CDR3 is TGTGCCAGCAGCGACTGGGGGGGAGGCACAGATACGCAGTATTTT. This codes for CASSDWGGGTDTQYF.

This sequence joins TRBV7-9 and TRBJ1-2; maybe TRBD1 (5 bases). From germline, CDR1 is SEHNR and CDR2 FQNEAQ (reference sequence). There are 15 residues in the CDR3. V shed 1 base and J shed 0 bases, with 9 bases lying between them. The CDR3 nucleotides are TGTGCCAGCAGCTTAGAGACAGAGGCTAACTATGGCTACACCTTC. It is translated as CASSLETEANYGYTF.

This chain links TRBV11-2 with TRBJ2-1; D is perhaps TRBD2 (6 bases). Trimming stripped 8 bases from V and 8 bases from J, with 19 bases between. Germline loops: CDR1 SGHAT, CDR2 FQNNGV. The CDR3 is 14 residues long. CDR3 bases: TGTGCCAGCTCCCGGGCGGGAATGGGGCATGAGCAGTTCTTC. Its protein product is CASSRAGMGHEQFF.

The rearrangement uses TRBV5-4 and TRBJ2-7; 9 bases line up with TRBD1. The V segment lost 5 bases and the J segment 4 bases; nucleotides outside the gene matches: 1. The CDR3 has 12 residues. Looked up from germline, CDR1 is SGHNT and CDR2 is YYREEE (reference sequence). CDR3 sequence: CASSGQGYEQYF. As DNA, the CDR3 is TGTGCCAGCAGTGGACAGGGGTACGAGCAGTACTTC.

V and J are TRBV14 and TRBJ2-7; the D is unclear. The ends were cut back, 4 bases at V and 0 bases at J, with 7 bases in the middle. This CDR3 region has 13 residues. Per the germline V gene, CDR1 is SGHDN and CDR2 is FVKESK. CDR3 sequence: CASSPSLSYEQYF. The CDR3 coding sequence is TGTGCCAGCAGCCCATCACTCTCCTACGAGCAGTACTTC.

The chain couples TRBV5-4 to TRBJ2-3; TRBD1 might be the D (5 bases). CDR1 is SGHNT and CDR2 is YYREEE in the germline V gene (reference sequence). V was trimmed by 3 bases and J by 0 bases, leaving 8 bases between them. This CDR3 is 14 amino acids long. The CDR3 nucleotides read TGTGCCAGCAGCTGGGCAGGGAGCACAGATACGCAGTATTTT. It encodes CASSWAGSTDTQYF.

The chain carries TRBV2 and TRBJ1-5; tentatively, D is TRBD1 (6 bases). This CDR3 comprises 14 residues. Trimming took 2 bases from V and 7 from J, leaving 12 bases between them. Looked up from germline, CDR1 is SNHLY and CDR2 is FYNNEI. The CDR3 loop reads CASSESTGRQPQHF. The CDR3 nucleotides are TGTGCCAGCAGTGAATCGACAGGCAGGCAGCCCCAGCATTTT.

The rearrangement links TRBV7-9 to TRBJ2-7; TRBD2 agrees at 7 bases. This CDR3 has 14 amino acids. J was trimmed by 6 bases and V by 3 bases; bases with no gene match: 8. Looked up from germline, CDR1 is SEHNR and CDR2 is FQNEAQ (reference sequence). The DNA for the CDR3 is TGTGCCAGCAGCTTGGGAGCGGGGACGGGCGAGCAGTACTTC. Protein: CASSLGAGTGEQYF.

The DNA of the CDR3 is TGTGCCAGCATGCAGGACAGGGGTGGCGGGGAGCTGTTTTTT. This encodes CASMQDRGGGELFF. The V gene is TRBV2, the J gene TRBJ2-2, with 9 bases that match TRBD1. Germline CDR1 is SNHLY and CDR2 is FYNNEI. The V gene end was trimmed by 7 bases and the J gene end by 7 bases; junction bases not matched to a gene: 7. The CDR3 spans 14 residues.